This TCR beta chain is drawn from a study of cytomegalovirus exposure and HLA in healthy donors. Study context: An analysis done earlier identified around 100 million unique TCR beta sequences from 150 million to 200 million T cells.

The CDR3 contains 16 residues. Trimming removed 7 bases from V and 5 bases from J; junction bases left unmatched: 13. Germline CDR1 MNHEY, CDR2 SMNVEV (reference sequence). Researchers ran the PCR with 60 Vbeta and 13 Jbeta primers. Profiled with immunoSEQ multiplex PCR; TCRdb holds only in-frame clones, not every one. The sample yields under 200,000 clones, roughly 80% seen once. Donors showed nominal health when sampled, although they likely had unrecorded immune exposures. The receptor was isolated from a woman younger than 30 in good health and CMV-seronegative. V usage is TRBV27 and J usage is TRBJ1-1, with 10 bases matching TRBD1. Sequencing used PBMCs. CDR3 sequence: CASTDYPDRGRTEAFF. The CDR3 DNA reads as TGTGCCAGCACCGATTACCCGGACAGGGGGAGGACTGAAGCTTTCTTT.